A selection of T cell receptor beta chains follows, all from one sample in a study of T cells in pancreatic ductal adenocarcinoma. The data were produced by immunoSEQ multiplex PCR, yet TCRdb's version contains in-frame clones alone and is incomplete. In the table there are some 20,000 clones, about nine tenths of which are singletons. Source material: PBMCs. The receptors stem from a human donor with pancreatic ductal adenocarcinoma. The CDR3 runs from the conserved cysteine through the conserved F or W. The order of the fields is V gene, D gene, J gene, clone size, CDR3 DNA, CDR3 protein. D genes are given only for firm matches. Expanded clones are given a class, and other clones once, few, many or no size at all.

>TRBV2|.|TRBJ2-3|.
TGTGCCAGCAGTGGAGGGGCGGGGAGCACAGATACGCAGTATTTT
CASSGGAGSTDTQYF
>TRBV19|TRBD1|TRBJ1-5|.
TGTGCCAGTAGTACCCGGACAGGGGACAATCAGCCCCAGCATTTT
CASSTRTGDNQPQHF
>TRBV2|.|TRBJ1-4|.
TGTGCCAGCAGCTCCCGGTCAAAACTGTTTTTT
CASSSRSKLFF
>TRBV6-1|.|TRBJ1-6|.
TGTGCCGCAGCCCCCCTAAGGGGTGTAGGTTCACCCCTCCACTTT
CAAAPLRGVGSPLHF
>TRBV4-1|TRBD1|TRBJ2-1|once
TGCGCCAGCAGAACGGCAGGGGGAAGCTCCTACAATGAGCAGTTCTTC
CASRTAGGSSYNEQFF
>TRBV2|TRBD1|TRBJ2-1|.
TGTGCCAGCAGTTACAGGGGGCGTTCCTACAATGAGCAGTTCTTC
CASSYRGRSYNEQFF
>TRBV9|TRBD2|TRBJ2-2|.
TGTGCCAGCAGCCCCCGACGGGGGGAAAACACCGGGGAGCTGTTTTTT
CASSPRRGENTGELFF
>TRBV28|TRBD1|TRBJ1-2|.
TGTGCCAGCAGCGACTCAACTGGGACAGCCTATGGCTACACCTTC
CASSDSTGTAYGYTF
>TRBV28|TRBD1|TRBJ1-4|.
TGTGCCAGCAGTTTGGGAGCAGGGGGTTCAAGAGGTGAAAAACTGTTTTTT
CASSLGAGGSRGEKLFF
>TRBV2|.|TRBJ1-2|.
TGTGCCAGCACTTTTAAAGGGGCAGGGAACTATGGCTACACCTTC
CASTFKGAGNYGYTF
>TRBV9|.|TRBJ1-1|.
TGTGCCAGCAGCGTAGTCGCGGGCACTGAAGCTTTCTTT
CASSVVAGTEAFF
>TRBV10-3|.|TRBJ1-1|.
TGTGCCATCAGTGAAGGGACCGGAGGGACTGAAGCTTTCTTT
CAISEGTGGTEAFF
>TRBV28|.|TRBJ2-1|.
TGTGCCAGCAGTCCCGGACAGATTGAGCAGTTCTTC
CASSPGQIEQFF
>TRBV19|.|TRBJ1-2|.
TGTGCCAGTAGTATAGATCTTATCCAGGGCGGCTACACCTTC
CASSIDLIQGGYTF
>TRBV7-2|TRBD1|TRBJ2-7|.
TGTGCCAGCAGAGTAACGGGACAGGGTTACTACGAGCAGTACTTC
CASRVTGQGYYEQYF
>TRBV7-2|.|TRBJ2-7|.
TGTGCCAGCAGCTTAGATGGAGGGGGCAGCTACGAGCAGTACTTC
CASSLDGGGSYEQYF
>TRBV25-1|TRBD2|TRBJ2-2|once
TGTGCCAGCAGTGAGGCCGGGACTAGATCGAACACCGGGGAGCTGTTTTTT
CASSEAGTRSNTGELFF
>TRBV9|.|TRBJ1-1|.
TGTGCCAGCAACTACGGACAGCCGAACACTGAAGCTTTCTTT
CASNYGQPNTEAFF
>TRBV9|.|TRBJ1-2|once
TGTGCCAGCAGCCCCGTACAGTTTGTAAACTATGGCTACACCTTC
CASSPVQFVNYGYTF
>TRBV5-3|.|TRBJ1-5|.
TGTGCCAGAAGCTTGTGGGGGGGGCAGGACGGGGAGCCCCAGCATTTT
CARSLWGGQDGEPQHF
>TRBV5-6|.|TRBJ2-1|.
TGTGCCAGCACCCCGGGACACTCCTACAATGAGCAGTTCTTC
CASTPGHSYNEQFF
>TRBV4-3|TRBD1|TRBJ1-1|.
TGCGCCAGCAGCCATCGACAGGGGGGGAACACTGAAGCTTTCTTT
CASSHRQGGNTEAFF
>TRBV7-9|.|TRBJ2-1|once
TGTGCCAGCAGCGGAAGCGGTTATGGGCAGTTCTTC
CASSGSGYGQFF
>TRBV7-9|TRBD2|TRBJ2-3|.
TGTGCCAGCAGCTTAATTAGCGGGGAAAGCACAGATACGCAGTATTTT
CASSLISGESTDTQYF
>TRBV18|.|TRBJ1-2|once
TGTGCCAGCTCACCACCGTCGAGGGATTTGGGCTATGGCTACACCTTC
CASSPPSRDLGYGYTF
>TRBV28|.|TRBJ2-1|once
TGTGCCAGCAGTTTAGAGAGTGAGCAGTTCTTC
CASSLESEQFF
>TRBV10-3|.|TRBJ2-3|.
TGTGCCATCAGTGGTACCGGCGGGGGCCCCGGGGCAGATACGCAGTATTTT
CAISGTGGGPGADTQYF
>TRBV28|TRBD1|TRBJ1-2|.
TGTGCCAGCACCACAGGGGTGCATGGCTACACCTTC
CASTTGVHGYTF
>TRBV28|TRBD1|TRBJ1-2|.
TGTGCCAGCAGTACCGGACAGGGGGCAAGGTATGGCTACACCTTC
CASSTGQGARYGYTF
>TRBV30|.|TRBJ2-7|.
TGTGCCTGGGCCCCAGACAGAAGTTATTCCTACGAGCAGTACTTC
CAWAPDRSYSYEQYF
>TRBV5-1|.|TRBJ1-1|.
TGCGCCAGCAGCTTGGATAGGGAGCGAAGGACTGAAGCTTTCTTT
CASSLDRERRTEAFF
>TRBV7-9|TRBD1|TRBJ2-5|.
TGTGCCAGCAGCCCTCACGGGACAGGCCACGAGACCCAGTACTTC
CASSPHGTGHETQYF
>TRBV7-2|.|TRBJ2-1|.
TGTGCCAGCAGCTTAAGTATAGTATATGAGCAGTTCTTC
CASSLSIVYEQFF
>TRBV5-1|TRBD2|TRBJ2-1|.
TGCGCCAGCAGCAGTAGCGGGGGAGGGTACAATGAGCAGTTCTTC
CASSSSGGGYNEQFF
>TRBV5-1|.|TRBJ1-1|.
TGCGCCAGCAGCTTGGTAGGACAAACAGGCACTGAAGCTTTCTTT
CASSLVGQTGTEAFF
>TRBV28|TRBD1|TRBJ1-5|.
TGTGCCAGCAGTTTATGGGACAGGGGGCGCGTCGGCAATCAGCCCCAGCATTTT
CASSLWDRGRVGNQPQHF
>TRBV7-8|TRBD2|TRBJ2-3|.
TGTGCCAGCAGCTTTAGCGGGGGGGGCACAGATACGCAGTATTTT
CASSFSGGGTDTQYF
>TRBV9|.|TRBJ2-2|.
TGTGCCAGCAGCGTAGTCGGTGAGGGCACCGGGGAGCTGTTTTTT
CASSVVGEGTGELFF
>TRBV7-9|.|TRBJ1-4|.
TGTGCCAGCAGCACCCCGAGTCAGGGAGAAAAACTGTTTTTT
CASSTPSQGEKLFF
>TRBV30|.|TRBJ1-5|once
TGTGCCTGGAGTGTGTCGAACAAGCAGCCCCAGCATTTT
CAWSVSNKQPQHF
>TRBV2|TRBD1|TRBJ2-2|once
TGTGCCAGCAGTCTAGGGGGCAACACCGGGGAGCTGTTTTTT
CASSLGGNTGELFF
>TRBV19|TRBD1|TRBJ1-2|.
TGTGCCACTAGACAGGGGCTTTTCTATGGCTACACCTTC
CATRQGLFYGYTF
>TRBV28|TRBD1|TRBJ2-7|.
TGTGCCAGCAATCCCGGGACAGGGGGAAGAGAGCAGTACTTC
CASNPGTGGREQYF
>TRBV9|.|TRBJ1-2|.
TGTGCCAGCAGCTCACGGGGGGGGGTCCCTGGCTACACCTTC
CASSSRGGVPGYTF
>TRBV2|.|TRBJ1-6|few
TGTGCCAGCAGGCCGGGTTGGAATTCACCCCTCCACTTT
CASRPGWNSPLHF
>TRBV15|.|TRBJ1-1|.
TGTGCCACCAGCAGAGAGTCTACGAACACTGAAGCTTTCTTT
CATSRESTNTEAFF
>TRBV4-1|.|TRBJ1-2|.
TGCGCCAGCAGCCAAGGGGGCTCCTTATATGGCTACACCTTC
CASSQGGSLYGYTF
>TRBV4-3|.|TRBJ2-6|.
TGCGCCAGCAGCCAAGATGAGGTGGTAGCTGGGGCCAACGTCCTGACTTTC
CASSQDEVVAGANVLTF
>TRBV7-3|.|TRBJ2-1|few
TGTGCCAGCAGCCGTGGCCGGGTATCCTCCTACAATGAGCAGTTCTTC
CASSRGRVSSYNEQFF
>TRBV7-3|TRBD2|TRBJ2-5|.
TGTGCCAGCAGCCGTAGCGGGGCCCTTGGGGAGACCCAGTACTTC
CASSRSGALGETQYF
>TRBV5-1|.|TRBJ1-2|.
TGCGCCAGCAGCTCGAATTCTCAGGGTTATGGCTACACCTTC
CASSSNSQGYGYTF
>TRBV2|.|TRBJ2-3|.
TGTGCCAGCAGTGAAGTAACAGATACGCAGTATTTT
CASSEVTDTQYF
>TRBV6-4|.|TRBJ2-3|.
TGTGCCAGCAGTGTAAGCGGAGTAACAGATACGCAGTATTTT
CASSVSGVTDTQYF
>TRBV19|TRBD1|TRBJ2-7|.
TGTGCCAGTAGTCCCGGACAGGGGGCTTACGAGCAGTACTTC
CASSPGQGAYEQYF
>TRBV28|TRBD1|TRBJ1-5|.
TGTGCCAGCCGAGGGACAGGGAGGCGAGGCAATCAGCCCCAGCATTTT
CASRGTGRRGNQPQHF
>TRBV30|TRBD1|TRBJ1-6|.
TGTGCCTGGGTACAGGGGACGGGTTCACCCCTCCACTTT
CAWVQGTGSPLHF
>TRBV21-1|.|TRBJ2-5|.
TGTGCCAGCAGCATACGGGGGGGGGAGACCCAGTACTTC
CASSIRGGETQYF